This is a list of T cell receptor beta chains from one sample in a study of T-cell memory formation after mild COVID-19. TCRdb reprocessed the 5' RACE reads via MiXCR and lists one record per CDR3 protein. This sample carries around 250,000 distinct CDR3 sequences, approximately 15% of them seen once, and the ten largest clones take 2.1%. Sequencing was done on a sample of PBMCs or a T cell subset sorted from them (not recorded which). The receptor set was obtained from an adult woman who had mild COVID-19 (a few samples of this study predate the infection). Cell type and time point are not known. CDR3s include the opening cysteine and the closing phenylalanine or tryptophan. Fields, in order: D gene, V gene, clone size, J gene, CDR3 protein, CDR3 DNA. A D gene is named only where the DNA matches it firmly. The size entry is marked missing in some rows and otherwise reads once, few, many or a size class.

>.|TRBV11-2|.|TRBJ2-3
CASSYPYTDTQYF
TGTGCCAGCAGCTATCCCTACACAGATACGCAGTATTTT
>.|TRBV6-5|few|TRBJ2-7
CASSYGQGWTYEQYF
TGTGCCAGCAGTTACGGTCAGGGCTGGACCTACGAGCAGTACTTC
>.|TRBV9|few|TRBJ1-2
CASYKAGHPYGYTF
TGTGCCAGTTACAAAGCCGGACATCCCTATGGCTACACCTTC
>.|TRBV29-1|few|TRBJ2-5
CSVDHQGGETQYF
TGCAGCGTTGACCACCAGGGAGGAGAGACCCAGTACTTC
>.|TRBV6-6|many|TRBJ2-7
CASSSDRAREQYF
TGTGCCAGCAGTTCAGACAGAGCGAGGGAGCAGTACTTC
>.|TRBV20-1|many|TRBJ2-7
CSALRGGSSYEQYF
TGCAGTGCTCTGAGGGGGGGGTCCAGCTACGAGCAGTACTTC
>TRBD2|TRBV16|.|TRBJ2-7
CASSQSIGGYEQYF
TGTGCCAGCAGCCAATCTATCGGGGGGTACGAGCAGTACTTC
>TRBD2|TRBV5-1|.|TRBJ2-3
CASSLAGASGADTQYF
TGCGCCAGCAGCTTGGCCGGGGCTAGCGGGGCAGATACGCAGTATTTT
>TRBD2|TRBV29-1|few|TRBJ2-1
CSVEDPTLAGVRINEQFF
TGCAGCGTTGAAGATCCGACACTAGCGGGAGTCAGGATCAATGAGCAGTTCTTC
>.|TRBV5-5|many|TRBJ2-4
CASSLIRAQGIQYF
TGTGCCAGCAGCTTAATCCGGGCCCAAGGGATTCAGTACTTC
>TRBD1|TRBV5-6|few|TRBJ1-2
CASRGQGKNYGYTF
TGTGCCAGCAGAGGACAGGGAAAGAACTATGGCTACACCTTC
>.|TRBV24-1|few|TRBJ2-3
CATSDFGHTQYF
TGTGCCACCAGTGATTTTGGGCATACGCAGTATTTT
>TRBD2|TRBV7-2|few|TRBJ2-1
CASSSRPQRRAGGVEQFF
TGTGCCAGCAGCTCCCGGCCACAGAGGAGAGCGGGAGGGGTTGAGCAGTTCTTC
>.|TRBV5-1|many|TRBJ1-1
CASSSGPETWAEAFF
TGCGCCAGCAGCTCCGGGCCGGAAACCTGGGCTGAAGCTTTCTTT
>.|TRBV4-1|.|TRBJ1-1
CASSPDPNTEAFF
TGCGCCAGCAGCCCGGACCCTAACACTGAAGCTTTCTTT
>TRBD1|TRBV7-3|few|TRBJ2-3
CASSSRVPGQGNTDTQYF
TGTGCCAGCAGCTCCAGAGTACCGGGACAGGGGAACACAGATACGCAGTATTTT
>.|TRBV14|few|TRBJ2-7
CASSHPPGPHGYEQYF
TGTGCCAGCAGCCATCCACCGGGACCTCACGGGTACGAGCAGTACTTC
>TRBD1|TRBV7-3|.|TRBJ1-6
CASNWGTDNSPLHF
TGTGCCAGCAATTGGGGGACAGATAATTCACCCCTCCACTTT
>.|TRBV7-9|few|TRBJ2-1
CASSPIFERSDNEQFF
TGTGCCAGCAGCCCCATCTTTGAGCGGAGTGACAATGAGCAGTTCTTC
>.|TRBV6-1|.|TRBJ1-2
CASSDGQPHYGYTF
TGTGCCAGCAGTGACGGACAGCCTCACTATGGCTACACCTTC
>.|TRBV6-6|few|TRBJ2-3
CASRRLGDTQYF
TGTGCCAGCAGGCGACTGGGAGATACGCAGTATTTT
>.|TRBV6-1|.|TRBJ2-7
CASRINDEQYF
TGTGCCAGCAGAATAAACGACGAGCAGTACTTC
>.|TRBV30|.|TRBJ2-5
CAWSDQNLSGQETQYF
TGTGCCTGGAGTGACCAGAATCTAAGCGGGCAAGAGACCCAGTACTTC
>TRBD1|TRBV28|few|TRBJ2-7
CASRDSHYEQYF
TGTGCCAGCCGGGACAGTCACTACGAGCAGTACTTC
>TRBD2|TRBV20-1|.|TRBJ2-3
CSASTSGETTDTQYF
TGCAGTGCTTCGACTAGCGGGGAAACCACAGATACGCAGTATTTT
>TRBD1|TRBV5-1|.|TRBJ2-1
CASSLGGTGFNNEQFF
TGCGCCAGCAGCCTGGGCGGGACAGGGTTTAACAATGAGCAGTTCTTC
>TRBD1|TRBV5-6|few|TRBJ1-1
CASSLAGQGASAFF
TGTGCCAGCAGCTTGGCCGGACAGGGGGCGTCTGCTTTCTTT
>TRBD2|TRBV7-3|few|TRBJ2-1
CASSPPSGRAGGAQFF
TGTGCCAGCAGCCCCCCAAGCGGGAGGGCCGGTGGTGCGCAGTTCTTC
>TRBD1|TRBV10-3|few|TRBJ2-7
CAISVRSTGNYEQYF
TGTGCCATCAGTGTCCGGTCGACAGGGAATTACGAGCAGTACTTC
>TRBD1|TRBV15|.|TRBJ1-4
CATSARTGIREKLFF
TGTGCCACCAGCGCCCGGACAGGTATAAGGGAAAAACTGTTTTTT
>.|TRBV24-1|.|TRBJ2-4
CATRLAKNIQYF
TGTGCCACCAGACTAGCCAAAAACATTCAGTACTTC
>.|TRBV7-2|few|TRBJ1-1
CASSNSWGQTEAFF
TGTGCCAGCAGCAATAGTTGGGGGCAGACTGAAGCTTTCTTT
>TRBD1|TRBV6-6|few|TRBJ1-5
CASSYSPGQGGDQPQHF
TGTGCCAGCAGTTACAGCCCGGGCCAGGGGGGTGACCAGCCCCAGCATTTT
>.|TRBV18|few|TRBJ2-7
CASSGAAYEQYF
TGTGCCAGCTCAGGGGCCGCGTACGAGCAGTACTTC
>.|TRBV6-5|.|TRBJ1-2
CASRKQTGPNGYTF
TGTGCCAGCAGGAAACAGACAGGACCAAATGGCTACACCTTC
>.|TRBV4-1|.|TRBJ1-2
CASSQDRSWQYGYTF
TGCGCCAGCAGCCAAGATAGATCGTGGCAATATGGCTACACCTTC
>.|TRBV2|many|TRBJ1-1
CASSLREMDTEAFF
TGTGCCAGCAGCCTCAGGGAGATGGACACTGAAGCTTTCTTT
>TRBD1|TRBV11-3|many|TRBJ1-2
CASSAQGANGYTF
TGTGCCAGCAGCGCCCAGGGGGCGAATGGCTACACCTTC
>TRBD2|TRBV5-1|.|TRBJ2-5
CASSLRGLAQETQYF
TGCGCCAGCAGCTTAAGAGGACTAGCCCAAGAGACCCAGTACTTC
>.|TRBV3-1|few|TRBJ2-1
CASSPSDNEQFF
TGTGCCAGCAGCCCGTCGGACAATGAGCAGTTCTTC
>.|TRBV12-3/TRBV12-4|few|TRBJ2-5
CASTKRQGGIETQYF
TGTGCCAGCACCAAGAGACAGGGAGGTATCGAGACCCAGTACTTC
>.|TRBV2|few|TRBJ2-5
CASRAGPLQETQYF
TGTGCCAGCAGAGCCGGGCCCCTCCAAGAGACCCAGTACTTC
>.|TRBV18|.|TRBJ1-1
CASSTEAFEAFF
TGTGCCAGCTCAACAGAGGCGTTTGAAGCTTTCTTT